This record covers a single TCR beta chain. No antigen is known for it. Per-nucleotide qualities are absent, and no much larger clonotype sits a single base away. The data belong to a study of Ad26.COV2.S vaccination and SARS-CoV-2 variants (dated by TCRdb to the early 2020s). Concerning the study at large: Vaccine-arm donors were drawn from COV1001, a multicentre, randomized, double-blind, placebo-controlled phase I-IIa trial of Ad26.COV2.S in healthy adults. Ad26.COV2.S was administered intramuscularly at 5 x 10^10 or 1 x 10^11 viral particles, either as a single shot or as two shots given 56 days apart. The specificity and breadth of SARS-CoV-2-reactive T cell receptors after Ad26.COV2.S vaccination were assessed by TCRbeta repertoire sequencing. The TCR-sequenced set comprised roughly 30 samples: roughly 19 Ad26.COV2.S vaccine recipients, 5 placebo recipients and 8 SARS-CoV-2 convalescent individuals. Trial participants were randomized into five groups of five: low-dose or high-dose Ad26.COV2.S given once or twice, or placebo on both occasions. Investigators remained blinded to trial group allocation during experiments and outcome assessment.

The treatment or condition label for this specimen denotes: about 20 received Ad26.COV2.S at low or high dose, single or two shots; 5 received placebo; per-sample allocation not given. Repertoires of vaccine and placebo recipients were sequenced from samples taken on day 63 after the first injection. Between 29 July and 7 August 2020, Cohort 1b enrolled some 25 adults aged 18-55 years at one site in Boston, USA. Ad26.COV2.S consisted of a replication-incompetent adenovirus type 26 vector by which a prefusion-stabilized SARS-CoV-2 spike protein from the original Wuhan strain was expressed. On the study overall, not on this receptor specifically: Spike-specific TCR breadth was higher in Ad26.COV2.S recipients than in placebo recipients (P = 0.0014). The authors noted that the TCR breadth and depth analyses may have underestimated total T cell responses. The study was not powered to compare responses between vaccine doses or regimens. Non-spike TCR breadth was comparable between vaccine and placebo recipients, consistent with the vaccine containing only spike. After vaccination, substantial breadth of spike-specific CD8+ and CD4+ T cell responses was reported.

The germline V gene supplies CDR1 SQVTM and CDR2 ANQGSEA. Its CDR3 holds 13 amino acids, cysteine through phenylalanine. Only the CDR3 portion is preserved as DNA: 39 bases, with reading frame beginning at the first base. Trimmed from V: 4 bases; trimmed from J: 1 base; junction bases lacking a gene match: 3. TCRbeta CDR3 regions were sequenced with the immunoSEQ Assay. After extraction, genomic DNA underwent amplification by bias-controlled multiplex PCR, followed by high-throughput sequencing. The original methods were these. To quantify the absolute abundance of each unique TCRbeta CDR3 region, sequences were collapsed and filtered. T cell fraction was estimated by normalization of TCRbeta template counts to usable DNA, with usable DNA being measured through amplification of reference genes present in all nucleated cells. Repertoire TCRs were annotated as SARS-CoV-2-specific when V gene, CDR3 amino acid sequence and J gene were exactly matched to a known reactive TCR set. MIRA supplied the reference SARS-CoV-2 TCR set, which was filtered for enrichment in COVID-19-positive ImmuneCODE repertoires so that public or cross-reactive TCRs were removed. Using the MIRA antigens, annotated TCRs were further analysed by specific ORF or by position within an ORF. Breadth was defined as annotated unique rearrangements over total unique productive rearrangements; depth was the summed frequency of those rearrangements. Two-sided Wilcoxon rank-sum tests were applied when comparing TCR breadth between groups. Here the immuneACCESS table is served through TCRdb, limited to in-frame sequences with V and J called. Missing clones are a known gap in these copies; in checked studies unresolved V genes cover under half, and the rest lacks a known reason. V and J calls and clone size are as listed in that table; D and trimming were resolved from the DNA. The sample profile shows about 480,000 clones; around nine tenths of them were found once. The top ten hold 13% of the sample.

The sequence was obtained from a person between 18 and 60 years old who received the Ad26.COV2.S COVID-19 vaccine or a placebo. The chain is encoded by TRBV29-1 joined to TRBJ1-1, and TRBD1 matches 7 of the central bases. The sample consisted of peripheral blood, taken in a trial of Ad26.COV2.S vaccine versus placebo. The nucleotide sequence reads TGCAGCGTTGGACAGGGATCGAACACTGAAGCTTTCTTT. It translates to CSVGQGSNTEAFF.